Shown below are 12 T cell receptor beta chains from a single sample sequenced in a study of T-cell reconstitution after alpha-beta-depleted transplantation in children. Unique molecular identifiers were incorporated when the TCRbeta library was constructed. TCRdb recomputed calls from the PCR reads with MiXCR, one row per CDR3 protein. The sample records roughly 300,000 distinct CDR3 sequences, 10% being singletons. The sample consisted of PBMCs from the stem cell graft donor, taken from the stem cell graft. All receptors derive from a human donor who donated a stem cell graft to a child with acute lymphoblastic leukemia.

V and J are TRBV7-9 and TRBJ1-1, with a possible D match to TRBD1 (5 bases). This CDR3 spans 15 amino acids. V was shortened by 1 base and J by 1 base, with 10 bases between the two germline ends. Germline V gene data show CDR1 as SEHNR and CDR2 as FQNEAQ (reference sequence). Written as DNA, the CDR3 is TGTGCCAGCAGCTTAGAGGGACGGCGGAACACTGAAGCTTTCTTT. Its translation: CASSLEGRRNTEAFF.

This clonotype has just a few counts. This rearrangement joins TRBV30 to TRBJ2-2, with 7 bases that match TRBD2. V dropped 7 bases and J dropped 3; count of bases not matched to a gene: 8. Germline assignment: CDR1 GTSNPN and CDR2 SVGIG (reference sequence). The CDR3 contains 14 residues. As DNA, the CDR3 is TGTGCCTCTAGCGGTGGAGTGGACACCGGGGAGCTGTTTTTT. Translated: CASSGGVDTGELFF.

The chain combines TRBV11-2 with TRBJ2-1; 8 nucleotides match TRBD2. After removal of 1 base from V and 4 bases from J, the junction contained 18 bases not matched to a gene. There are 20 residues in the CDR3. Germline V lookup: CDR1 SGHAT, CDR2 FQNNGV. The CDR3 protein is CASSLGTSILAEYLYNEQFF. CDR3 nucleotides: TGTGCCAGCAGCTTAGGGACAAGTATACTAGCGGAGTATCTGTACAATGAGCAGTTCTTC.

This clonotype was detected only a few times. The chain carries TRBV11-2 and TRBJ1-1; D gene unclear. The CDR3 loop spans 13 amino acids. Deletions cut 1 base from V and 4 bases from J, with 7 bases between. CDR1 SGHAT and CDR2 FQNNGV come from the germline V gene. The CDR3 DNA reads as TGTGCCAGCAGCTTAGCCCGCAGCACTGAAGCTTTCTTT. Residues: CASSLARSTEAFF.

This clonotype has just a few counts. J is TRBJ2-5 and V is TRBV5-1; 11 nucleotides match TRBD2. The CDR3 totals 16 residues. Germline CDR1 is SGHRS and CDR2 is YFSETQ. J gave up 5 bases and V 4 bases, and 10 bases lay outside the gene matches. This chain's CDR3 is CASSPGALAGVETQYF. The CDR3, as DNA: TGCGCCAGCAGCCCCGGAGCACTAGCGGGAGTTGAGACCCAGTACTTC.

This clonotype was detected many times. This chain connects TRBV6-1 to TRBJ2-5; 8 bases match TRBD2. The V gene's germline CDR1 is MNHNS and CDR2 SASEGT. The CDR3 length is 14 residues. V was clipped by 7 bases and J by 2 bases; unmatched bases: 6. The DNA for the CDR3 is TGTGCCAGCACGGCGGGAGGCGGTCAAGAGACCCAGTACTTC. This gives the protein CASTAGGGQETQYF.

This clonotype was detected many times. The genes are TRBV5-6 and TRBJ1-1; D is perhaps TRBD1 (5 bases). V was clipped by 3 bases and J by 0 bases, with 12 bases between them. This CDR3 region has 15 residues. Germline V gene sequence: CDR1 SGHDT, CDR2 YYEEEE. The CDR3 here is CASSSRGRMNTEAFF. In DNA form, the CDR3 reads TGTGCCAGCAGCTCTCGGGGACGGATGAACACTGAAGCTTTCTTT. Filled out from reference TRBV5-6 and TRBJ1-1, the complete variable domain reads DAGVTQSPTHLIKTRGQQVTLRCSPKSGHDTVSWYQQALGQGPQFIFQYYEEEERQRGNFPDRFSGHQFPNYSSELNVNALLLGDSALYLCASSSRGRMNTEAFFGQGTRLTVV.

A few counts support this clonotype. The CDR3, as DNA: TGCAGTGCTAGTTGGGGACCTGGCGAGACCCAGTACTTC. It specifies CSASWGPGETQYF. The rearrangement joins TRBV20-1 to TRBJ2-5; D tentatively reads TRBD1 or TRBD2 (5 bases each). CDR3 length: 13 amino acids. Trimming took off 3 bases at V and 5 bases at J, with 13 bases between the two ends. The V gene's germline CDR1 is DFQATT and CDR2 SNEGSKA (reference sequence).

In this sample, this clonotype turned up a few times. The genes are TRBV5-1 and TRBJ2-1; possible D gene TRBD2, 5 bases. CDR1 is SGHRS, CDR2 YFSETQ, per germline. Trimming removed 2 bases from V and 7 bases from J, with 16 bases in between. The CDR3 length is 15 residues. Here the CDR3 DNA reads TGCGCCAGCAGCTTTAGTAGTGTGGGCGGGAATGAGCAGTTCTTC. Its protein is CASSFSSVGGNEQFF.

This clonotype was observed at least ten times. The chain recombines TRBV4-1 with TRBJ2-1; 10 bases agree with TRBD1. In germline, CDR1 is MGHRA, CDR2 YSYEKL. The CDR3 covers 16 residues. V gave up 0 bases and J gave up 8 bases; unmatched junction bases: 7. The CDR3 reads CASSQDSGTGAYEQFF. As DNA, the CDR3 is TGCGCCAGCAGCCAAGACTCAGGGACAGGGGCTTATGAGCAGTTCTTC.

V and J are TRBV11-2 and TRBJ2-7; D is perhaps TRBD1 (6 bases). The CDR3 contains 13 residues. From germline, CDR1 is SGHAT and CDR2 FQNNGV. V was clipped by 5 bases and J by 5 bases, with 13 bases between them. CDR3 residues: CASSRYRDHEQYF. The DNA for the CDR3 is TGTGCCAGCAGCCGTTACAGGGACCACGAGCAGTACTTC.

This clonotype was recorded a few times. This chain connects TRBV6-5 to TRBJ2-7; D uncertain. Trimming cost V 2 bases and J 4 bases, with 9 bases left between them. Germline lookup yields CDR1 MNHEY and CDR2 SVGAGI. The CDR3 is 13 amino acids. This CDR3 reads CASSYRAFYEQYF. The CDR3 DNA is TGTGCCAGCAGTTACAGGGCCTTTTACGAGCAGTACTTC.